The 5 T cell receptor beta chains listed next were all sequenced from one sample in a study of tumor-infiltrating lymphocytes in primary liver carcinoma. TCR beta cDNA was made from approximately 500 ng total RNA with a constant-region primer. Three rounds of nested multiplex PCR with slightly modified ARM-PCR produced TCR beta libraries. PCR rounds one and two used TRBV1-TRBV30 forward primers with a C-beta reverse primer for roughly 9 cycles each. Each CDR3 protein is one row after TCRdb ran MiXCR on the multiplex PCR reads. In the table there are some 180,000 distinct CDR3 sequences, 85% of which are singletons. Co-extraction of both nucleic acids (RNA and DNA) used roughly 18-34 mg of unsorted bulk tissue. Specimen: tumor tissue from primary liver carcinoma. These receptors all come from a man aged 40-55 years with primary liver carcinoma and hepatitis B virus infection.

On this clonotype itself: The junction and the germline gene differ at one end; a read error may be behind it. The V call is TRBV4-3, the J call TRBJ2-7, with 7 bases lining up with TRBD2. The CDR3 length is 15 residues. The germline V gene encodes CDR1 LGHNA and CDR2 YSLEER. The chain's CDR3 is CTSSQDRASGYEQNF. CDR3 bases: TGCACCAGCAGCCAAGATAGGGCTAGCGGCTACGAGCAGAACTTC.

Concerning this clonotype itself: One end of the junction fails to match germline, which may point to a read error. The chain combines TRBV6-5 with TRBJ2-3; 11 nucleotides line up with TRBD2. The CDR3 spans 17 residues. The germline V gene encodes CDR1 MNHEY and CDR2 SVGAGI. The CDR3 bases are TGTGCCAGCAGCCGATCCATAGCGGGAGGGAGCACAGATATGCAGTATTTT. Protein sequence: CASSRSIAGGSTDMQYF.

A word on this clonotype: Compared with germline, one end of the junction differs, possibly owing to a read error. The J gene is TRBJ2-4, the V gene TRBV11-1, with 13 bases that match TRBD2. This CDR3 contains 17 residues. CDR1 and CDR2 from the germline V gene are SGHAT and FQDESV (reference sequence). CDR3 sequence: CVSSLTGTSGTKDIQYF. As DNA, the CDR3 is TGTGTCAGCAGCTTAACCGGGACTAGCGGGACCAAAGACATTCAATACTTC.

Of note for this clonotype: At one end the junction does not follow the germline gene, possibly because of a read error. The chain carries TRBV12-3 or TRBV12-4 and TRBJ2-3; weak D call: TRBD2 (6 bases). The CDR3 contains 14 residues. The CDR3 region has the DNA TGTACCAGGAGGCCTACAGGTTCGGGGGATATGCAGTATTTT. It is translated as CTRRPTGSGDMQYF.

The chain carries TRBV4-3 and TRBJ2-1, with a tentative D call TRBD1 (8 bases). The V gene lost 6 bases and the J gene lost 7 bases, with 16 bases spanning the gap. Looked up from germline, CDR1 is LGHNA and CDR2 is YSLEER. The length of the CDR3 is 14 residues. In DNA form, the CDR3 reads TGCGCCAGCAGTCTGTACAGGGGGGGGAATGAGCAGTTCTTC. Translating it yields CASSLYRGGNEQFF.